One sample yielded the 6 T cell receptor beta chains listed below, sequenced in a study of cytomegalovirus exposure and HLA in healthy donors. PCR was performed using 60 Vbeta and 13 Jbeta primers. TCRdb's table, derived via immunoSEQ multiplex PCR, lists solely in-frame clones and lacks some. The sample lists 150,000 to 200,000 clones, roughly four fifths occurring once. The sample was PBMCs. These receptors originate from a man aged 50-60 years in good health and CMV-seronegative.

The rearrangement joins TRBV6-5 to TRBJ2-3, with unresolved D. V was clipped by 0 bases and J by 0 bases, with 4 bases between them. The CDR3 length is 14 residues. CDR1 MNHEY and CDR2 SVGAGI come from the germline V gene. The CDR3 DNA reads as TGTGCCAGCAGTTACTCATCGAGCACAGATACGCAGTATTTT. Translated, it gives CASSYSSSTDTQYF.

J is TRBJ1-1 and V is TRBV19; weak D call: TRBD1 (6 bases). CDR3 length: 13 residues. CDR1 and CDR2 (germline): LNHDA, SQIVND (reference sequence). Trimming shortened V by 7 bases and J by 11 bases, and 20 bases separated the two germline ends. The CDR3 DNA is TGTGCCAGTATAGCCAGGGCTGGCAGGGGCGCTTTCTTT. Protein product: CASIARAGRGAFF.

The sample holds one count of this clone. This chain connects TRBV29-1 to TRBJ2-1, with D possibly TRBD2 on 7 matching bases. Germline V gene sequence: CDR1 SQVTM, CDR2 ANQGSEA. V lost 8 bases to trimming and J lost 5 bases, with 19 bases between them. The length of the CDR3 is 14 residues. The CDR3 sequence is CSPRGASGDNEQFF. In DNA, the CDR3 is TGCAGCCCCCGGGGGGCAAGCGGCGACAATGAGCAGTTCTTC.

The CDR3, as DNA: TGTGCCAGCAGTGTACAGGGCCATGAAAAACTGTTTTTT. Residues: CASSVQGHEKLFF. The chain links TRBV6-6 to TRBJ1-4, with D perhaps TRBD1 (6 bases). V lost 5 bases to trimming and J lost 6 bases, with 10 bases between them. The CDR3 consists of 13 residues. The germline V gene encodes CDR1 MNHNY and CDR2 SVGAGI (reference sequence).

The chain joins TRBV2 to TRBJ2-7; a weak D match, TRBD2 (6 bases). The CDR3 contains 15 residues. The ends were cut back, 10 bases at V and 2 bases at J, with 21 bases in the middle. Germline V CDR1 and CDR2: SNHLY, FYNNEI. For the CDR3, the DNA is TGTGCCACCACGTTTGACACAGGACTACCCTACGAGCAGTACTTC. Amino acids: CATTFDTGLPYEQYF.

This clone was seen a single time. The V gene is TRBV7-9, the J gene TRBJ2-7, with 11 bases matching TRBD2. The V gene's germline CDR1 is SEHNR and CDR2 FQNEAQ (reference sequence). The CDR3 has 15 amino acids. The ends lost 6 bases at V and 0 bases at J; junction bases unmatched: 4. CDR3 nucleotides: TGTGCCAGCAGTGGACTAGCGGGTGACTCCTACGAGCAGTACTTC. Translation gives CASSGLAGDSYEQYF.